Sequencing of this T cell receptor (beta chain) was carried out in a study of fetal regulatory T cell absence and autoimmunity. In the study overall: The IPEX patients lacked clinical diabetes but had exocrine pancreas autoimmunity.

This clone was detected once. Its antigen is unknown. The study's findings and limits: Oligoclonal TCR enrichment in pancreas over cord blood reached over 90-fold for some clones. TRB gene family usage was broadly similar in cord blood and pancreas.

Looked up from germline, CDR1 is LGHNA and CDR2 is YSLEER. The CDR3 contains 13 residues. The ends were cut back, 0 bases at V and 3 bases at J, with 6 bases in the middle. The assay was run at survey level. The protocol was immunoSEQ multiplex PCR, while the TCRdb copy is restricted to in-frame clones and leaves out a portion. Of about 46,000 clones in the sample, around 83% are singletons; the top ten hold 0.41%. This clonotype was sampled from a newborn boy with IPEX syndrome. The sequenced material came from cord blood. The chain uses TRBV4-3 and TRBJ2-7; D is unresolved. For the CDR3, the DNA is TGCGCCAGCAGCCAAGATTCCGGCTACGAGCAGTACTTC. The encoded protein is CASSQDSGYEQYF.